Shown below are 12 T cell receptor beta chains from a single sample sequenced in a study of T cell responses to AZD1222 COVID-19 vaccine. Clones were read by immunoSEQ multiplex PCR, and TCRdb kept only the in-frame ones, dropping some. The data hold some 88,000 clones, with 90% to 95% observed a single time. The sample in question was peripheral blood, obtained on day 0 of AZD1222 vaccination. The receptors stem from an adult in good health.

The CDR3 DNA is TGTGCCAGCAGCCCGACAGGTCCCTACGAGCAGTACTTC. Translation gives CASSPTGPYEQYF. The chain has TRBV7-9 and TRBJ2-7; tentative D call: TRBD1 (6 bases). CDR1 and CDR2 (germline): SEHNR, FQNEAQ (reference sequence). V gave up 5 bases and J gave up 2 bases, with 10 bases separating them. CDR3 length: 13 amino acids.

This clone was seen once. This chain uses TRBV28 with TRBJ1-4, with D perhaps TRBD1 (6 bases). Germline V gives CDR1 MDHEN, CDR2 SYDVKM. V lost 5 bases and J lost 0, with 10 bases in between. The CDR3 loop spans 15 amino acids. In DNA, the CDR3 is TGTGCCAGCAGTAGGGGGAGTGCAACTAATGAAAAACTGTTTTTT. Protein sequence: CASSRGSATNEKLFF.

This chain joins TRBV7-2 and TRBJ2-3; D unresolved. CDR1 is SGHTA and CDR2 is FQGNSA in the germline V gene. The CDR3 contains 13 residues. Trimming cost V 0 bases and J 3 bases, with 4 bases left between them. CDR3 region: CASSLARTDTQYF. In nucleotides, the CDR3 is TGTGCCAGCAGCTTAGCCAGAACAGATACGCAGTATTTT. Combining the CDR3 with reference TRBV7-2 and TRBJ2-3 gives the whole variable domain GAGVSQSPSNKVTEKGKDVELRCDPISGHTALYWYRQSLGQGLEFLIYFQGNSAPDKSGLPSDRFSAERTGGSVSTLTIQRTQQEDSAVYLCASSLARTDTQYFGPGTRLTVL.

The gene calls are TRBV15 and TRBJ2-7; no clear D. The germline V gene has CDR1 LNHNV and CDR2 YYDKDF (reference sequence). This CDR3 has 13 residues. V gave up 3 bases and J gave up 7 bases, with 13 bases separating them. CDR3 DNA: TGTGCCACCAGCAGTGGGCTCCCCACGGAGCAGTACTTC. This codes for CATSSGLPTEQYF.

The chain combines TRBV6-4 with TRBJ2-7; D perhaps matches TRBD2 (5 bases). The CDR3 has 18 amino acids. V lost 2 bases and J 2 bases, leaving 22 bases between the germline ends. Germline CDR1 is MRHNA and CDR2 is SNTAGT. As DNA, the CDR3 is TGTGCCAGCAGTGACCCTTATCGGAGCGGACGGATTGCCTACGAGCAGTACTTC. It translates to CASSDPYRSGRIAYEQYF.

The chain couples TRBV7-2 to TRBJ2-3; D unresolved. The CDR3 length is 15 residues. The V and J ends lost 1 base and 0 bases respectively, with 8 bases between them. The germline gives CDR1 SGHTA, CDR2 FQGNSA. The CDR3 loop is CASSLDRLSTDTQYF. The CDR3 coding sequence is TGTGCCAGCAGCTTAGACAGACTTAGCACAGATACGCAGTATTTT. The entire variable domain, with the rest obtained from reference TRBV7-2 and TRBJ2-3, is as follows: GAGVSQSPSNKVTEKGKDVELRCDPISGHTALYWYRQSLGQGLEFLIYFQGNSAPDKSGLPSDRFSAERTGGSVSTLTIQRTQQEDSAVYLCASSLDRLSTDTQYFGPGTRLTVL.

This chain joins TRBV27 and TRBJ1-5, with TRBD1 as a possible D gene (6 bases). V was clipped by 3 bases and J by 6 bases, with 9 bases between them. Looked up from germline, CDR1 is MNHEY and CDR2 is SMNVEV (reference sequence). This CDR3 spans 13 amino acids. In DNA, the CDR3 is TGTGCCAGCAGTTTCCAGGGGAGTCAGCCCCAGCATTTT. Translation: CASSFQGSQPQHF.

For the CDR3, the DNA is TGTGCCATACTAGGACACCGGAACACCGGGGAGCTGTTTTTT. It yields the protein CAILGHRNTGELFF. This chain uses TRBV19 with TRBJ2-2, with D perhaps being TRBD1 or TRBD2 (5 bases each). The CDR3 is 14 amino acids. Germline V gene lookup returns CDR1 LNHDA and CDR2 SQIVND (reference sequence). V was pared by 10 bases and J by 1 base, with 13 bases between.

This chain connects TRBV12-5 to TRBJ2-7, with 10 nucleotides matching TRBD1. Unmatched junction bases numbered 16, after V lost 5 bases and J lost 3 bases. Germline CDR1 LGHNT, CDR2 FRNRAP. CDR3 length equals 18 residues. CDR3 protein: CASGTNPPGQGSFYEQYF. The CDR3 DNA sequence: TGTGCTAGTGGTACAAACCCCCCGGGACAGGGGTCGTTCTACGAGCAGTACTTC.

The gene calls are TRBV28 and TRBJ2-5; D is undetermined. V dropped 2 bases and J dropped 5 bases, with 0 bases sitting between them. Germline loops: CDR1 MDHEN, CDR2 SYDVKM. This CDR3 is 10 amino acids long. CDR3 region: CASSLETQYF. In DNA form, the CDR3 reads TGTGCCAGCAGTTTAGAGACCCAGTACTTC.

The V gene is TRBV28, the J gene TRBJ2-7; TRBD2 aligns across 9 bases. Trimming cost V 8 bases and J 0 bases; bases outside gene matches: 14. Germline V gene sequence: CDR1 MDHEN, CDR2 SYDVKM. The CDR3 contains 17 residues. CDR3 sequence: CASSRLTSGIRSYEQYF. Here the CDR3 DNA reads TGTGCCAGCTCCCGTTTGACTAGCGGAATCCGCTCCTACGAGCAGTACTTC.

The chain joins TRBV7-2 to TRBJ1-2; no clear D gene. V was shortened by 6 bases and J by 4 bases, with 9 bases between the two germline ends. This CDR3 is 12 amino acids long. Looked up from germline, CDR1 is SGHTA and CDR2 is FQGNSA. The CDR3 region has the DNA TGTGCCAGCAGGCTTACACTCTATGGCTACACCTTC. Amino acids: CASRLTLYGYTF.